This record concerns one T cell receptor (beta chain) sequence. Its target is not known. Trimming took off 3 bases at V and 4 bases at J, with 10 bases between the two ends. CDR3 size: 13 residues. The germline V gene encodes CDR1 MNHEY and CDR2 SMNVEV (reference sequence). This sample stems from a study of cytomegalovirus exposure and HLA in healthy donors. General study results and limits: An ancestry cluster, one associated with Asian ancestry, reportedly showed fewer N-insertions than the roughly 610-donor mean in a later analysis. As confirmed in vitro, three CMV-associated chains were specific for CMV antigens. Earlier findings revealed that most TCR beta V segments proved productive either about 90% or about 30% of the time.

The PCR employed 60 Vbeta primers together with 13 Jbeta primers. Method: immunoSEQ multiplex PCR; TCRdb's copy keeps in-frame clones and lacks some. The repertoire holds 100,000 to 150,000 clones, with 70% to 85% as singletons. This sequence originates from a boy aged 10-17 years in good health and CMV-seronegative. The sample taken for sequencing was PBMCs. The gene calls are TRBV27 and TRBJ2-7, with D possibly TRBD2 on 5 matching bases. The CDR3 DNA follows: TGTGCCAGCAGTTTTGGACTTCGGTACGAGCAGTACTTC. Residues: CASSFGLRYEQYF.